This T cell receptor (beta chain) was sequenced during a study of blood T cells in healthy people across ages. Study-wide findings and caveats: Diversity estimates drawn from one million T cells were deemed underestimates.

It was with a sample-barcoded 5' primer and a J-beta primer mix that a second PCR of about 6 to 12 cycles was run. TCRdb independently ran MiXCR on the 5' RACE reads; one entry per CDR3 protein. The table shows over 1,200,000 distinct CDR3 sequences, with approximately 60% occurring only once. This clonotype was seen a handful of times. Its antigen remains unknown. Specimen: blood. This receptor was obtained from a man between 18 and 35 years old in good health.

CDR3 loop: CASSPTGVGNTIYF. The CDR3 coding sequence is TGTGCCAGCTCACCGACAGGGGTAGGAAACACCATATATTTT. The chain carries TRBV18 and TRBJ1-3, with 8 bases aligning to TRBD1. Germline V gene lookup returns CDR1 KGHSH and CDR2 LQKENI. This CDR3 is built from 14 residues. J gave up 4 bases and V 3 bases, and 2 bases lay outside the gene matches. The variable domain in full, completed from reference TRBV18 and TRBJ1-3, reads NAGVMQNPRHLVRRRGQEARLRCSPMKGHSHVYWYRQLPEEGLKFMVYLQKENIIDESGMPKERFSAEFPKEGPSILRIQQVVRGDSAAYFCASSPTGVGNTIYFGEGSWLTVV.